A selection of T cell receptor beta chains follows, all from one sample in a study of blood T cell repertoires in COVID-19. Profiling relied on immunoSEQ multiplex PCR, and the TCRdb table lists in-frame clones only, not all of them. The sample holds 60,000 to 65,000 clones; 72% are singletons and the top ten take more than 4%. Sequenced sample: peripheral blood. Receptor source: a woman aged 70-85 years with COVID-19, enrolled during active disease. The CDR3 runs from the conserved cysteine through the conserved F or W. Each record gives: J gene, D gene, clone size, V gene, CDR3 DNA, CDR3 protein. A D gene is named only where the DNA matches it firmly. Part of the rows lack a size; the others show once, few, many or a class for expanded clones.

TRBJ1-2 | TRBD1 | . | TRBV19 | TGTGCCAGTAGTATACAGGGGGCAAGCTACACCTTC | CASSIQGASYTF
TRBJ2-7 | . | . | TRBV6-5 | TGTGCCAGCAAACCACCAACCACAGGCTCGTTGGAGTACTTC | CASKPPTTGSLEYF
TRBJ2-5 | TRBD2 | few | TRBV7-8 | TGTGCCAGCAGCGCGGGACTAGCGGCCCAAGAGACCCAGTACTTC | CASSAGLAAQETQYF
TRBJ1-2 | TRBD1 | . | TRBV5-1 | TGCGCCAGCAGCTTGGTCCCAGGGGGCGACTATGGCTACACCTTC | CASSLVPGGDYGYTF
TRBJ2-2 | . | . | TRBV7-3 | TGTGCCAGCAGTCGTCAGGGGACCGGGGAGCTGTTTTTT | CASSRQGTGELFF
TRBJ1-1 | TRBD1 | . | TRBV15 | TGTGCCACCCTTAACTTAGACAGGGAGAACACTGAAGCTTTCTTT | CATLNLDRENTEAFF
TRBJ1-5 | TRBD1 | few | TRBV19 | TGTGCCAGTAGCCGGGACAGGGGGAACAATCAGCCCCAGCATTTT | CASSRDRGNNQPQHF
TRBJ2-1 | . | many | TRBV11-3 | TGTGCCAGCAGCTTACGGGGACAAGGCAATGAGCAGTTCTTC | CASSLRGQGNEQFF
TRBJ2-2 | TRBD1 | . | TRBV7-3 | TGTGCCAGCAGCTTTAAGACAGGGAGCACCGGGGAGCTGTTTTTT | CASSFKTGSTGELFF
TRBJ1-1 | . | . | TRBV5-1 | TGCGCCAGCAGCTTGGCCGGGATTAACACTGAAGCTTTCTTT | CASSLAGINTEAFF
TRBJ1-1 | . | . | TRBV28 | TGTGCCAGCACCTCAGGGGACACTGAAGCTTTCTTT | CASTSGDTEAFF
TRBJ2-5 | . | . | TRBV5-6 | TGTGCCAGCAGCTTGTTTGCGGAAGAGACCCAGTACTTC | CASSLFAEETQYF
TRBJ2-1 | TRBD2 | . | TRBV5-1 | TGCGCCAGCAGCGGGGAGGGTCGGTCCTACAATGAGCAGTTCTTC | CASSGEGRSYNEQFF
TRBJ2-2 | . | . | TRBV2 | TGTGCCAGCAGCCTATTAACAGGGTCTGCCGGGGAGCTGTTTTTT | CASSLLTGSAGELFF
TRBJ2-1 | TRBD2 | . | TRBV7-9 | TGTGCCAGCAGCTCTAGCGGGAGCGGTAGTGAGCAGTTCTTC | CASSSSGSGSEQFF
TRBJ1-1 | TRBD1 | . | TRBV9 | TGTGCCAGCAGCGTCGGACAGGGTGGCACTGAAGCTTTCTTT | CASSVGQGGTEAFF
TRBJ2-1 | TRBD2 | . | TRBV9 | TGTGCCAGCAGCGTAGAGGGGACTAGCGGCCCTGGCTCCTACAATGAGCAGTTCTTC | CASSVEGTSGPGSYNEQFF
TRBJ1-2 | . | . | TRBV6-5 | TGTGCCAGCAGCCTCAGGGGTGGGGCATATGGCTACACCTTC | CASSLRGGAYGYTF
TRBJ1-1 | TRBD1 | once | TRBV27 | TGTGCCAGCAGTCGACCCGGGACAGGGCCACCTGAAGCTTTCTTT | CASSRPGTGPPEAFF
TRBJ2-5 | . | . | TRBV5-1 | TGCGCCAGCAGCTTGACTAGCCAAGAGACCCAGTACTTC | CASSLTSQETQYF
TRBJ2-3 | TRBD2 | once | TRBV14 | TGTGCCAGCAGCCAAGGAACTAGCGCCACAGATACGCAGTATTTT | CASSQGTSATDTQYF
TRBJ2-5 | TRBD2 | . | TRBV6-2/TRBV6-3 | TGTGCCAGCAGTTACTTGACTAGCGAAGAGACCCAGTACTTC | CASSYLTSEETQYF
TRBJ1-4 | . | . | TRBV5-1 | TGCGCCAGCAGCTTGAAAGGGGAGGTACTGTTTTTT | CASSLKGEVLFF
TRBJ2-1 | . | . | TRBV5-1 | TGCGCCAGCAGCCCGGGAGGGACAGGGTCGGATGAGCAGTTCTTC | CASSPGGTGSDEQFF
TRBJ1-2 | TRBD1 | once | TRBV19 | TGTGCCAGTAGTATAGGGCAGGGGGCAAGCTATGGCTACACCTTC | CASSIGQGASYGYTF
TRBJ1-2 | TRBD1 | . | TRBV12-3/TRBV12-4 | TGTGCCAGCAGTAGACAGGGGAACTATGGCTACACCTTC | CASSRQGNYGYTF
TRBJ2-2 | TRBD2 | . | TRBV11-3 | TGTGCCAGCAGCAGCGGGACTAGCGGGCGGCAGGAGGAGCTGTTTTTT | CASSSGTSGRQEELFF
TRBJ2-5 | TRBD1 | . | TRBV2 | TGTGCCAGCAGCCCCGGGACAGAACAAGAGACCCAGTACTTC | CASSPGTEQETQYF
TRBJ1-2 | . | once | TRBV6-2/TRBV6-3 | TGTGCCAGCAGTTCCCATGGGGGCGCGTATGATGGCTACACCTTC | CASSSHGGAYDGYTF
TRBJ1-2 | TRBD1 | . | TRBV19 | TGTGCCAGTAGTATATTCAGGGGGCATGGCTACACCTTC | CASSIFRGHGYTF
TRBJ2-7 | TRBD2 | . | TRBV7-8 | TGTGCCAGCAGCTCGTGGGCGGCGGGGGGCACCTACGAGCAGTACTTC | CASSSWAAGGTYEQYF
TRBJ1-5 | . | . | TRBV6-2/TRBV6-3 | TGTGCCAGCAGTTATCCAGGGTACAGCAATCAGCCCCAGCATTTT | CASSYPGYSNQPQHF